Detailed here is one T cell receptor (beta chain). The CDR3 length is 19 residues. J gave up 0 bases and V 6 bases, and 15 bases lay outside the gene matches. CDR1 and CDR2 (germline): SNHLY, FYNNEI. This sample is drawn from a study of a mutant IDH1 vaccine in newly diagnosed glioma. Study in general: Patients previously underwent radiotherapy, temozolomide, or both, and most underwent both.

Specified time point: baseline, week 1 (first vaccination visit). Stated treatment: pre-vaccination baseline after standard-of-care therapy. TCRdb keeps only in-frame clones here, not all; method: immunoSEQ multiplex PCR. This sample carries about 30,000 clones, approximately 80% of them seen once, and the ten largest clones take approximately 19%. The receptor was isolated from a man aged 30-40 years with glioma. This material consisted of PBMCs, taken from a glioma patient treated with radiotherapy, temozolomide or both. This chain joins TRBV2 and TRBJ2-1, with 9 bases lining up with TRBD1. This CDR3 is CASRLPGQGPPSSYNEQFF. In DNA, the CDR3 is TGTGCCAGCAGGTTACCGGGACAGGGCCCTCCGAGCTCCTACAATGAGCAGTTCTTC.